In its sample, the clone carrying this T cell receptor (beta chain) was seen a few times. The data derive from a study of T-cell reconstitution after alpha-beta-depleted transplantation in children. The CDR3 contains 15 residues. The V end was cut by 5 bases, the J end by 8 bases, with 18 bases between. Germline V gene data show CDR1 as SEHNR and CDR2 as FQNEAQ (reference sequence). A library of TCRbeta sequences, prepared with unique molecular identifiers, was generated. Via MiXCR, TCRdb re-called the PCR reads, giving one row per CDR3 protein. The data hold roughly 300,000 distinct CDR3 sequences, with 10% to 13% observed a single time.

The sample was PBMCs from the stem cell graft donor, taken from the stem cell graft. This TCR was sampled from a human donor who donated a stem cell graft to a child with acute lymphoblastic leukemia. The chain employs TRBV7-9 and TRBJ1-4, with D possibly being TRBD1 (5 bases). The CDR3: CASSHPTVKLEKLFF. CDR3 DNA: TGTGCCAGCAGCCACCCGACAGTAAAGTTGGAAAAACTGTTTTTT.